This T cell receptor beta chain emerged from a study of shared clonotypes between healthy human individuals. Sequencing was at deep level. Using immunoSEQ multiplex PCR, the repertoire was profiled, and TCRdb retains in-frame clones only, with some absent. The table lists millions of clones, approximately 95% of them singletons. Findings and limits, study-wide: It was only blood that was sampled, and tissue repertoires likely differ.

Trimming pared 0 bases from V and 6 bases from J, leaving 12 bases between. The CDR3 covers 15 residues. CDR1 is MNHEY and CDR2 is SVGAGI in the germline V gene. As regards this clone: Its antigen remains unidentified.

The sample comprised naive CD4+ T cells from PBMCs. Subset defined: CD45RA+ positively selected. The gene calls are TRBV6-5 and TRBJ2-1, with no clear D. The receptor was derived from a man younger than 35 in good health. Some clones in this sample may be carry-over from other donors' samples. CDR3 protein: CASSYSLGLTNEQFF. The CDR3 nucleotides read TGTGCCAGCAGTTACTCATTGGGTCTGACCAATGAGCAGTTCTTC.